The 11 T cell receptor beta chains given below trace back to one sample, sequenced in a study of CD8 T cells in Susac syndrome. RNA in amounts of about 0.45 to 1 ug was reverse transcribed with random hexamers. TCRdb re-called the immunoSEQ multiplex PCR reads with MiXCR, one entry per CDR3 protein. The sample comprises some 120,000 distinct CDR3 sequences, less than 95% of which are singletons, and approximately 0.12% rests with the top ten. Sequencing was done on a sample of CD4+ T cells from PBMCs. The receptor set was obtained from a human donor with multiple sclerosis.

The DNA for the CDR3 is TGTGCCAGCAGTCTGGTCACAGGGACCACTGAAGCTTTCTTT. It encodes CASSLVTGTTEAFF. This chain uses TRBV6-2 or TRBV6-3 with TRBJ1-1, with D perhaps TRBD1 (6 bases). With 5 bases removed from V and 4 bases from J, the gap between germline ends came to 14 bases. The CDR3 has 14 amino acids. Germline values: CDR1 MNHEY, CDR2 SVGEGT.

The gene calls are TRBV10-3 and TRBJ2-1; possibly TRBD2 for D (7 bases). V was cut by 7 bases and J by 4 bases, with 17 bases left in between. Germline loops: CDR1 ENHRY, CDR2 SYGVKD. The CDR3 is made up of 15 amino acids. CDR3 in DNA: TGTGCCATCAAGGAACGGGGGGCGGGGTACAATGAGCAGTTCTTC. Its protein product is CAIKERGAGYNEQFF.

This chain links TRBV12-3 or TRBV12-4 with TRBJ2-5, with D unresolved. The V end lost 7 bases, the J end lost 4 bases, and 13 bases lay between the germline ends. The CDR3 consists of 13 residues. CDR3 in amino acids: CASTRAISETQYF. The CDR3 nucleotides read TGTGCCAGCACCCGGGCCATATCAGAGACCCAGTACTTC.

The CDR3 DNA sequence: TGTGCCTGGAGGGAAGACAGAGACTATGGCTACACCTTC. Amino acid sequence: CAWREDRDYGYTF. The chain is built from TRBV30 and TRBJ1-2; TRBD1 might be the D (5 bases). With 3 bases removed from V and 3 bases from J, the gap between germline ends came to 11 bases. This CDR3 has 13 amino acids. CDR1 is GTSNPN and CDR2 is SVGIG in the germline V gene (reference sequence).

The V and J genes are TRBV2 and TRBJ2-2, with 12 bases identical to TRBD1. V lost 8 bases and J lost 8; bases outside the gene matches: 6. Germline V gene data show CDR1 as SNHLY and CDR2 as FYNNEI. The CDR3 contains 14 residues. The CDR3 is CASFPGQGAGELFF. In DNA, the CDR3 is TGTGCCAGCTTCCCGGGACAGGGGGCAGGGGAGCTGTTTTTT. Full variable domain (outside the CDR3, taken from reference TRBV2 and TRBJ2-2): EPEVTQTPSHQVTQMGQEVILRCVPISNHLYFYWYRQILGQKVEFLVSFYNNEISEKSEIFDDQFSVERPDGSNFTLKIRSTKLEDSAMYFCASFPGQGAGELFFGEGSRLTVL.

V gene TRBV2 combines with J gene TRBJ2-7; TRBD2 matches 7 bases. The CDR3 contains 15 residues. V was clipped by 5 bases and J by 4 bases; unmatched bases: 11. Germline CDR1 is SNHLY and CDR2 is FYNNEI. The CDR3, as DNA: TGTGCCAGCAGTATTGAGCCGGGAGGCCTTTACGAGCAGTACTTC. Translated: CASSIEPGGLYEQYF.

This sequence joins TRBV2 and TRBJ1-1; D perhaps matches TRBD1 (6 bases). The CDR3 has 13 residues. Germline assignment: CDR1 SNHLY and CDR2 FYNNEI. With 6 bases removed from V and 3 bases from J, the gap between germline ends came to 11 bases. CDR3 sequence (DNA): TGTGCCAGCAGCCCGGACAGATACACTGAAGCTTTCTTT. Translation: CASSPDRYTEAFF.

This chain connects TRBV12-3 or TRBV12-4 to TRBJ1-1, with unresolved D. The V end lost 2 bases, the J end lost 5 bases, and 9 bases lay between the germline ends. The CDR3 has 13 amino acids. CDR3 DNA sequence: TGTGCCAGCAGTTTAAATGGTTTGACTGAAGCTTTCTTT. It specifies CASSLNGLTEAFF.

The chain carries TRBV5-4 and TRBJ2-7, with D uncertain. The germline gives CDR1 SGHNT, CDR2 YYREEE (reference sequence). CDR3 length equals 14 residues. Trimming left V 4 bases short and J 0 bases short, with 11 bases between. As DNA, the CDR3 is TGTGCCAGCAGCCCCGGGCCGGCCTCCTACGAGCAGTACTTC. Translating gives CASSPGPASYEQYF.

This clonotype was seen just once. This chain uses TRBV9 with TRBJ1-4; a weak D match, TRBD1 (5 bases). CDR1 SGDLS and CDR2 YYNGEE come from the germline V gene. V dropped 4 bases and J dropped 0 bases, with 16 bases sitting between them. This CDR3 region has 17 residues. Written as DNA, the CDR3 is TGTGCCAGCAGCCCCGACAGCACCTCTTCAACTAATGAAAAACTGTTTTTT. Translating gives CASSPDSTSSTNEKLFF.

The rearrangement joins TRBV7-2 to TRBJ1-2, with 10 bases fitting TRBD1. The J segment lost 7 bases and the V segment lost 4 bases, leaving 3 bases of the junction unmatched. This CDR3 is built from 13 residues. The V gene's germline CDR1 is SGHTA and CDR2 FQGNSA. In DNA form, the CDR3 reads TGTGCCAGCAGCTCAGGACAGGGGGGTGGCTACACCTTC. Translation: CASSSGQGGGYTF. Filled out from reference TRBV7-2 and TRBJ1-2, the complete variable domain reads GAGVSQSPSNKVTEKGKDVELRCDPISGHTALYWYRQSLGQGLEFLIYFQGNSAPDKSGLPSDRFSAERTGGSVSTLTIQRTQQEDSAVYLCASSSGQGGGYTFGSGTRLTVV.